Following are 5 T cell receptor beta chains from one sample sequenced in a study of cytomegalovirus exposure and HLA in healthy donors. Amplification used 60 Vbeta primers and 13 Jbeta primers. The method was immunoSEQ multiplex PCR; TCRdb's version includes in-frame clones alone and lacks a portion of them. The sample lists some 120,000 clones, more than 65% occurring once. Input material: PBMCs. The receptors derive from a young man in good health and CMV-seronegative.

The V call is TRBV18, the J call TRBJ1-1; 10 bases match TRBD1. From germline, CDR1 is KGHSH and CDR2 LQKENI. The CDR3 runs to 15 residues. V shed 3 bases, J shed 0 bases, and the junction held 1 base outside the gene matches. This CDR3 reads CASSPGTGVNTEAFF. DNA for the CDR3: TGTGCCAGCTCACCCGGGACAGGGGTGAACACTGAAGCTTTCTTT. Combining the CDR3 with reference TRBV18 and TRBJ1-1 gives the whole variable domain NAGVMQNPRHLVRRRGQEARLRCSPMKGHSHVYWYRQLPEEGLKFMVYLQKENIIDESGMPKERFSAEFPKEGPSILRIQQVVRGDSAAYFCASSPGTGVNTEAFFGQGTRLTVV.

The chain joins TRBV7-2 to TRBJ2-5, with 10 nucleotides matching TRBD2. Germline V gene data show CDR1 as SGHTA and CDR2 as FQGNSA. The CDR3 has 16 amino acids. Trimming took 4 bases from V and 1 from J; bases not matched to a gene: 6. The DNA of the CDR3 is TGTGCCAGCAGCTCAAAGCGGGGGGGTCCCCAAGAGACCCAGTACTTC. Its translation is CASSSKRGGPQETQYF.

The V call is TRBV7-3, the J call TRBJ2-2; 7 bases align to TRBD2. V gave up 8 bases and J gave up 5 bases; unmatched junction bases: 11. This CDR3 is 15 amino acids long. The germline CDR1 and CDR2 sequences are SGHTA and FQGTGA. The CDR3 nucleotides read TGTGCCAGCTCGGGACTACATGACCTTACCGGGGAGCTGTTTTTT. Its protein product is CASSGLHDLTGELFF.

The V and J genes are TRBV5-6 and TRBJ1-2, with 7 bases matching TRBD1. V trimming: 3 bases; J trimming: 8 bases; junction bases outside the gene matches: 13. CDR3 length: 15 residues. Looked up from germline, CDR1 is SGHDT and CDR2 is YYEEEE. The CDR3 spells CASSSAGRGVLGYTF. The CDR3 region has the DNA TGTGCCAGCAGCTCCGCTGGCAGGGGGGTCCTAGGCTACACCTTC. Supplemented by reference TRBV5-6 and TRBJ1-2, the full variable domain reads DAGVTQSPTHLIKTRGQQVTLRCSPKSGHDTVSWYQQALGQGPQFIFQYYEEEERQRGNFPDRFSGHQFPNYSSELNVNALLLGDSALYLCASSSAGRGVLGYTFGSGTRLTVV.

V is TRBV5-6 and J is TRBJ2-3, with 15 nucleotides matching TRBD2. The germline CDR1 and CDR2 sequences are SGHDT and YYEEEE. With V trimmed by 4 bases and J by 5 bases, 5 bases remained unmatched. CDR3 length: 16 residues. CDR3 nucleotides: TGTGCCAGCAGCCCGGGACTAGCGGGGGGAGGAGATACGCAGTATTTT. It yields the protein CASSPGLAGGGDTQYF. Based on the CDR3 plus reference TRBV5-6 and TRBJ2-3, the full variable domain is DAGVTQSPTHLIKTRGQQVTLRCSPKSGHDTVSWYQQALGQGPQFIFQYYEEEERQRGNFPDRFSGHQFPNYSSELNVNALLLGDSALYLCASSPGLAGGGDTQYFGPGTRLTVL.